The rows below give T cell receptor beta chains drawn from one sample of a study of T cells after yellow fever vaccination. MiXCR was run by TCRdb on the 5' RACE reads, yielding one entry per CDR3 protein. The sample lists 200,000 to 300,000 distinct CDR3 sequences, approximately 13% occurring once. The sequencing used CD4+ T cells sorted from PBMCs, collected 45 days after the yellow fever booster vaccination. All receptors derive from a man aged 30 to 39 who received the YFV17D yellow fever vaccine. CDR3s include the opening cysteine and the closing phenylalanine or tryptophan. D genes are given only for firm matches. The size entry is marked missing in some rows and otherwise reads once, few, many or a size class.

>TRBJ2-1|.|TRBV20-1|TRBD2
CSAETGTSGNNEQFF
TGCAGTGCGGAAACCGGGACTAGCGGAAACAATGAGCAGTTCTTC
>TRBJ2-1|few|TRBV5-1|.
CASSLEAASSYNEQFF
TGCGCCAGCAGCTTGGAGGCTGCGAGCTCCTACAATGAGCAGTTCTTC
>TRBJ2-3|.|TRBV6-1|TRBD2
CASSGEGAGADTQYF
TGTGCCAGCAGTGGGGAGGGAGCGGGAGCAGATACGCAGTATTTT
>TRBJ2-1|.|TRBV7-9|.
CASSPTGYNEQFF
TGTGCCAGCAGCCCGACCGGGTACAATGAGCAGTTCTTC
>TRBJ2-1|few|TRBV7-2|.
CASSLASEISYNEQFF
TGTGCCAGCAGCTTAGCTAGCGAGATTTCCTACAATGAGCAGTTCTTC
>TRBJ2-1|many|TRBV7-6|.
CASSQGGTAYNEQFF
TGTGCCAGCAGCCAAGGAGGAACAGCTTACAATGAGCAGTTCTTC
>TRBJ2-7|.|TRBV7-9|TRBD2
CASSNTTSGSSDF
TGTGCCAGCAGCAACACGACTAGCGGGTCATCGGACTTC
>TRBJ2-1|.|TRBV7-2|TRBD2
CASSQLAVGEQFF
TGTGCCAGCAGCCAGCTAGCGGTGGGCGAGCAGTTCTTC
>TRBJ2-1|.|TRBV6-5|.
CASSYRGTIGPNEQFF
TGTGCCAGCAGTTACCGAGGGACCATTGGGCCCAATGAGCAGTTCTTC
>TRBJ2-5|few|TRBV20-1|.
CSARVLTGSETQYF
TGCAGTGCTAGAGTTTTGACTGGGTCGGAGACCCAGTACTTC
>TRBJ1-1|.|TRBV27|.
CASRTTGRGWYTEAFF
TGTGCCAGCCGTACTACAGGGAGAGGATGGTACACTGAAGCTTTCTTT
>TRBJ2-7|few|TRBV11-2|TRBD2
CASSSRGVLAGGLGSYEQYF
TGTGCCAGCAGTTCCAGGGGTGTACTAGCGGGAGGCCTAGGCTCCTACGAGCAGTACTTC
>TRBJ2-1|.|TRBV10-3|.
CAISTRRRGNCNEQFF
TGTGCCATCAGTACCAGGCGGCGAGGGAATTGTAATGAGCAGTTCTTC
>TRBJ1-1|few|TRBV4-3|.
CASSQDPLRTEAFF
TGCGCCAGCAGCCAAGACCCGCTACGGACTGAAGCTTTCTTT
>TRBJ2-6|few|TRBV7-2|.
CASSLMAAGANVLTF
TGTGCCAGCAGCTTAATGGCCGCCGGGGCCAACGTCCTGACTTTC
>TRBJ2-3|.|TRBV7-6|.
CASSLPGPADTQYF
TGTGCCAGCAGCTTACCAGGTCCCGCAGATACGCAGTATTTT
>TRBJ1-5|.|TRBV30|.
CAWSVSNQPQHF
TGTGCCTGGAGTGTCTCTAATCAGCCCCAGCATTTT
>TRBJ2-3|.|TRBV18|TRBD2
CASSPVPLAGYTDTQYF
TGTGCCAGCTCACCCGTCCCCCTAGCGGGGTACACAGATACGCAGTATTTT
>TRBJ2-5|many|TRBV9|TRBD2
CASRVPSGMREETQYF
TGTGCCAGCAGAGTTCCTAGCGGGATGCGAGAAGAGACCCAGTACTTC